These 8 T cell receptor beta chains were sequenced from one sample in a study of blood T cell repertoires in COVID-19. Some clones are missing from TCRdb's copy, which holds only in-frame ones; the method was immunoSEQ multiplex PCR. The sample shows some 90,000 clones, 65% to 90% of them seen only once. The sample taken for sequencing was peripheral blood. The receptors here all came from an elderly woman with acute or convalescent COVID-19.

The J gene is TRBJ1-1, the V gene TRBV6-5; 10 bases are shared with TRBD1. The trim removed 4 bases at V and 5 bases at J, leaving 7 bases unmatched. The CDR3 has 15 residues. Germline CDR1 is MNHEY and CDR2 is SVGAGI. CDR3 sequence: CASSSRQGAQTEAFF. CDR3 bases: TGTGCCAGCAGTTCACGACAGGGGGCTCAAACTGAAGCTTTCTTT.

This sequence joins TRBV7-9 and TRBJ1-1, with 8 bases matching TRBD1. CDR1 is SEHNR, CDR2 FQNEAQ, per germline (reference sequence). V lost 5 bases and J lost 3; bases outside the gene matches: 5. CDR3 size: 14 residues. The CDR3 spells CASSHGQGDTEAFF. The CDR3 DNA reads as TGTGCCAGCAGCCACGGACAGGGTGACACTGAAGCTTTCTTT.

V is TRBV5-6 and J is TRBJ1-1; D uncertain. Germline V gene data show CDR1 as SGHDT and CDR2 as YYEEEE. This CDR3 is built from 16 residues. V lost 1 base and J lost 0, with 13 bases in between. The CDR3 DNA follows: TGTGCCAGCAGCTTGTTGGGCAGTATGATGAACACTGAAGCTTTCTTT. Its protein is CASSLLGSMMNTEAFF.

The genes are TRBV7-2 and TRBJ1-5, with D hard to call. This CDR3 has 17 residues. The V and J ends lost 3 bases and 4 bases respectively, with 19 bases between them. Germline V lookup: CDR1 SGHTA, CDR2 FQGNSA. The CDR3 is CASSLSTPGSSNQPQHF. DNA for the CDR3: TGTGCCAGCAGCTTGTCGACCCCGGGTTCCTCTAATCAGCCCCAGCATTTT.

This rearrangement joins TRBV3-1 (or the pseudogene TRBV3-2) to TRBJ1-4; D possibly corresponds to TRBD1 (5 bases). Trimming cost V 1 base and J 6 bases, with 12 bases left between them. This CDR3 has 15 amino acids. Germline V CDR1 and CDR2: LGHDT, YNNKEL (reference sequence). CDR3 residues: CASSQVGGLDEKLFF. CDR3 sequence (DNA): TGTGCCAGCAGCCAAGTCGGGGGGTTGGATGAAAAACTGTTTTTT.

The V gene is TRBV2, the J gene TRBJ1-2, with D unclear. Germline V CDR1 and CDR2: SNHLY, FYNNEI. The V end was cut by 7 bases, the J end by 4 bases, with 10 bases between. The CDR3 totals 12 residues. The CDR3 coding sequence is TGTGCCAGCATTGTGGCGGGCTATGGCTACACCTTC. Amino acid sequence: CASIVAGYGYTF.

V gene TRBV12-3 or TRBV12-4 combines with J gene TRBJ1-2, with D uncertain. V lost 3 bases and J lost 3, with 5 bases in between. The CDR3 length is 12 residues. CDR3 protein: CASSFRDYGYTF. CDR3 DNA sequence: TGTGCCAGCAGTTTCCGGGACTATGGCTACACCTTC.

The V call is TRBV5-4, the J call TRBJ1-2; possible D gene TRBD1, 6 bases. Trimming removed 2 bases at V and 4 bases at J, with 15 bases between. The CDR3 is made up of 15 amino acids. The germline gives CDR1 SGHNT, CDR2 YYREEE (reference sequence). The CDR3 DNA reads as TGTGCCAGCAGCTTCGAGGGGGGGCTAAGCTATGGCTACACCTTC. Residues: CASSFEGGLSYGYTF.